This T cell receptor beta chain was captured by sequencing in a study of T cell responses to AZD1222 COVID-19 vaccine. Here immunoSEQ multiplex PCR was the method, and the copy in TCRdb shows in-frame clones only, minus some. The sample records some 14,000 clones, approximately 80% being singletons. Whole-study findings and limits: At baseline, just five to seven AZD1222 recipients tested seropositive. In the spike-specific TCR repertoire, nearly half reportedly target unmutated variant regions. A rise in Spike-specific TCR breadth and depth followed two AZD1222 doses.

The V and J ends lost 4 bases and 4 bases, in that order; junction bases with no gene match: 9. Germline CDR1 and CDR2: SGDLS and YYNGEE. The CDR3 is 16 residues long. Doses given second, at about 4 or about 12 weeks, were pooled. Concerning this clone: Its matching antigen is unknown.

The input for sequencing was peripheral blood, taken 28 days after the second AZD1222 dose. This chain links TRBV9 with TRBJ2-5; TRBD2 aligns across 11 bases. The sequence derives from an adult who received the AZD1222 COVID-19 vaccine. CDR3 DNA: TGTGCCAGCAGCTATAGCGGGGGGGCGGACGTAGAGACCCAGTACTTC. This gives the protein CASSYSGGADVETQYF.